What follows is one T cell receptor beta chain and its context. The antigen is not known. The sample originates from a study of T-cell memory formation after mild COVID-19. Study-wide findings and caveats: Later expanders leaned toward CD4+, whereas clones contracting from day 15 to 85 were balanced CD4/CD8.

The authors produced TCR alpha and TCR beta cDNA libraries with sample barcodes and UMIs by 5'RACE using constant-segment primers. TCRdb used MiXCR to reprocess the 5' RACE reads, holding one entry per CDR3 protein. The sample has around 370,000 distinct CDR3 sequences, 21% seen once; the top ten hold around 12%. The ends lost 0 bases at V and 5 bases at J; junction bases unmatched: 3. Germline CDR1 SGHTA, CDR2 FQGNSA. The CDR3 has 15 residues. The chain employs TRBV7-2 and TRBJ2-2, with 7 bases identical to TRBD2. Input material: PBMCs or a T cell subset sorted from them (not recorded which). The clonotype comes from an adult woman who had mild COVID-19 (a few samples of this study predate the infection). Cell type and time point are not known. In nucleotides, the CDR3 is TGTGCCAGCAGCTTAGCAGCGCGGGGGACCGGGGAGCTGTTTTTT. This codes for CASSLAARGTGELFF.